This T cell receptor (beta chain) was profiled in a study of blood T cells in healthy people across ages. Across the whole study: Capture by template switching was about one barcoded beta molecule per two T cells.

The CDR3 consists of 18 residues. In germline, CDR1 is MGHRA, CDR2 YSYEKL. V lost 0 bases and J lost 11; bases outside the gene matches: 18. It was with a sample-barcoded 5' primer and a J-beta primer mix that a second PCR of about 7 to 12 cycles was run. Any given sample supplied a minimum of 3 million CDR3-containing paired-end reads. MiXCR, run by TCRdb on the 5' RACE reads, gives a single entry per CDR3 protein. The table lists roughly 900,000 distinct CDR3 sequences, around 49% of them singletons. The study, taken as a whole, reports: Unsorted PBMC input precluded a conclusive naive versus antigen-experienced comparison. It was the long-lived donors that had more naive CD4+ cells and higher diversity than aged donors.

Details on this clonotype: Its antigen is as yet unknown.

The receptor was isolated from a man aged 25 to 40 in good health. What was sequenced was blood. The chain is built from TRBV4-1 and TRBJ2-4; 8 bases are shared with TRBD1. The CDR3 DNA reads TGCGCCAGCAGCCAAGATCCCCCCGCAGACAGGGGTCTGTTGCTTCAGTACTTC. Amino acids: CASSQDPPADRGLLLQYF.